The 14 T cell receptor beta chains given below trace back to one sample, sequenced in a study of T cell responses to AZD1222 COVID-19 vaccine. TCRdb's copy holds only in-frame clones and misses some; the assay was immunoSEQ multiplex PCR. The sample has roughly 30,000 clones, roughly 90% seen once. Sample: peripheral blood, taken on day 0 of AZD1222 vaccination. These receptor sequences come from an adult in good health.

The rearrangement links TRBV24-1 to TRBJ1-5, with D possibly being TRBD1 (6 bases). The V end was cut by 4 bases, the J end by 0 bases, with 9 bases between. The CDR3 covers 15 residues. Per the germline V gene, CDR1 is KGHDR and CDR2 is SFDVKD. CDR3: CATSDGRGSNQPQHF. DNA for the CDR3: TGTGCCACCAGTGACGGCAGGGGTAGCAATCAGCCCCAGCATTTT.

The chain uses TRBV5-4 and TRBJ2-7; no clear D gene. This CDR3 has 15 residues. Germline assignment: CDR1 SGHNT and CDR2 YYREEE (reference sequence). The V and J ends lost 2 bases and 3 bases respectively, with 15 bases between them. Here the CDR3 DNA reads TGTGCCAGCAGCTTAATCTCCGCCGGGTTCTACGAGCAGTACTTC. The encoded protein is CASSLISAGFYEQYF. Together with reference TRBV5-4 and TRBJ2-7, the CDR3 gives the full variable domain: ETGVTQSPTHLIKTRGQQVTLRCSSQSGHNTVSWYQQALGQGPQFIFQYYREEENGRGNFPPRFSGLQFPNYSSELNVNALELDDSALYLCASSLISAGFYEQYFGPGTRLTVT.

This clone was seen once. The CDR3 DNA follows: TGTGCCAGCAGCCCCGGAGGGGACACCGGGGAGCTGTTTTTT. Amino acids: CASSPGGDTGELFF. The chain links TRBV28 to TRBJ2-2; D might be TRBD2 (6 bases). Looked up from germline, CDR1 is MDHEN and CDR2 is SYDVKM. This CDR3 is built from 14 residues. Trimming cost V 6 bases and J 3 bases, with 11 bases left between them.

The V and J genes are TRBV7-8 and TRBJ1-3; D is unresolved. Germline V gene lookup returns CDR1 SGHVS and CDR2 FQNEAQ. The CDR3 spans 13 residues. The CDR3 bases are TGTGGCCTGACGTTAAGCTCTGGAAACACCATATATTTT. Protein sequence: CGLTLSSGNTIYF.

The V gene is TRBV19, the J gene TRBJ2-1, with TRBD2 matching 14 bases. J lost 7 bases, V lost 4 bases, and 9 bases had no gene match. This CDR3 contains 17 residues. Per germline, CDR1 LNHDA and CDR2 SQIVND (reference sequence). CDR3 DNA: TGTGCCAGTAGTAAAGGGACTAGCGGGAGTTCCAGGAATGAGCAGTTCTTC. Its protein is CASSKGTSGSSRNEQFF.

This rearrangement joins TRBV7-2 to TRBJ1-4, with D possibly TRBD1 on 6 matching bases. V was cut by 2 bases and J by 2 bases, with 6 bases left in between. Germline loops: CDR1 SGHTA, CDR2 FQGNSA. The CDR3 sequence is 14 residues long. The CDR3 DNA reads as TGTGCCAGCAGCTTACAGGGGACTAATGAAAAACTGTTTTTT. Protein sequence: CASSLQGTNEKLFF.

The rearrangement links TRBV5-1 to TRBJ1-1, with 7 nucleotides matching TRBD1. The CDR3 sequence is 14 residues long. With V trimmed by 0 bases and J by 3 bases, 2 bases remained unmatched. Germline lookup yields CDR1 SGHRS and CDR2 YFSETQ. The CDR3 DNA sequence: TGCGCCAGCAGCTTGGCAGGGGGATACACTGAAGCTTTCTTT. Its protein product is CASSLAGGYTEAFF.

The table lists this clone with a count of one. The CDR3 here is CASSRGTSGADEQFF. CDR3 bases: TGCGCCAGCAGCCGCGGGACTAGCGGAGCGGATGAGCAGTTCTTC. The rearrangement uses TRBV4-3 and TRBJ2-1; 11 nucleotides match TRBD2. The V gene end was trimmed by 4 bases and the J gene end by 8 bases; junction bases not matched to a gene: 7. In germline, CDR1 is LGHNA, CDR2 YSLEER. The CDR3 is 15 amino acids.

This sequence joins TRBV4-1 and TRBJ2-1; the D gene is possibly TRBD1 (6 bases). Germline lookup yields CDR1 MGHRA and CDR2 YSYEKL. With 1 base removed from V and 3 bases from J, the gap between germline ends came to 13 bases. This CDR3 is built from 16 residues. The CDR3 bases are TGCGCCAGCAGCCAAGCGGCAGGGGTGATCTACAATGAGCAGTTCTTC. This encodes CASSQAAGVIYNEQFF.

V and J are TRBV9 and TRBJ1-3; no firm D call. V lost 3 bases, J lost 2 bases, and 12 bases lay in between. The CDR3 has 15 amino acids. Germline V lookup: CDR1 SGDLS, CDR2 YYNGEE. The CDR3 DNA reads as TGTGCCAGCAGCGCCTTCGGGGATCCTGGAAACACCATATATTTT. It yields the protein CASSAFGDPGNTIYF.

The chain uses TRBV24-1 and TRBJ2-1; D is ambiguous. CDR1 and CDR2 (germline): KGHDR, SFDVKD. CDR3 length: 13 residues. V shed 2 bases and J shed 8 bases, with 9 bases lying between them. CDR3 loop: CATSDSPRDEQFF. CDR3 coding DNA: TGTGCCACCAGTGATTCCCCCCGGGATGAGCAGTTCTTC.

CDR3 in DNA: TGTGCCAAGAAGCGGGCAGAGCAGTTCTTC. Its protein is CAKKRAEQFF. The chain carries TRBV2 and TRBJ2-1; the D gene is possibly TRBD2 (6 bases). Germline-derived CDR1 and CDR2 are SNHLY and FYNNEI. CDR3 length equals 10 residues. V lost 10 bases, J lost 10 bases, and 11 bases lay in between.

V is TRBV28 and J is TRBJ2-7, with D maybe TRBD2 (5 bases). Germline V CDR1 and CDR2: MDHEN, SYDVKM. Trimming stripped 6 bases from V and 0 bases from J, with 12 bases between. This CDR3 comprises 14 residues. This CDR3 is CASREAGSSYEQYF. The CDR3 DNA is TGTGCCAGCAGGGAGGCGGGTAGCTCCTACGAGCAGTACTTC. The whole variable domain, filled in from reference TRBV28 and TRBJ2-7, reads DVKVTQSSRYLVKRTGEKVFLECVQDMDHENMFWYRQDPGLGLRLIYFSYDVKMKEKGDIPEGYSVSREKKERFSLILESASTNQTSMYLCASREAGSSYEQYFGPGTRLTVT.

The chain couples TRBV9 to TRBJ2-1; TRBD2 matches 8 bases. V was clipped by 1 base and J by 2 bases; unmatched bases: 5. The germline V gene has CDR1 SGDLS and CDR2 YYNGEE. There are 16 residues in the CDR3. CDR3 nucleotides: TGTGCCAGCAGCGTAAGTACTAGCGGTACCTACAATGAGCAGTTCTTC. As protein: CASSVSTSGTYNEQFF.